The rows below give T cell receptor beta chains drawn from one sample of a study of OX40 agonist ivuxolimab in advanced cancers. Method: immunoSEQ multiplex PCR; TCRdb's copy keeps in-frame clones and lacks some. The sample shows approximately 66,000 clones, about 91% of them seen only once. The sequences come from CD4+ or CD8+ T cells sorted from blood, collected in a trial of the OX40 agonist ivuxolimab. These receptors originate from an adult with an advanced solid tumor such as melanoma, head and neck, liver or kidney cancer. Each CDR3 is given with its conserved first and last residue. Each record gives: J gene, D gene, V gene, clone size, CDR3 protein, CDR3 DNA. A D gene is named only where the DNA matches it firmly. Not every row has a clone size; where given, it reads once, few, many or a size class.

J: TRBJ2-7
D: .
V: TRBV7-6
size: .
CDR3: CASSSFLEEQYF
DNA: TGTGCCAGCAGTTCGTTTTTGGAGGAGCAGTACTTC

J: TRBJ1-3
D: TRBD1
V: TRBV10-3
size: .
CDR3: CAISEDRVRGNTIYF
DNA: TGTGCCATCAGTGAGGACAGGGTGAGGGGAAACACCATATATTTT

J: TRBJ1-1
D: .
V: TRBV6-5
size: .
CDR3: CASSYSNAGSPKGAFF
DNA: TGTGCCAGCAGTTACTCGAACGCCGGATCCCCAAAGGGAGCTTTCTTT

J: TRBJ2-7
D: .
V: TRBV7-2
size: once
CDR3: CASSLDRGAYEQYF
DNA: TGTGCCAGCAGCTTAGATAGAGGGGCCTACGAGCAGTACTTC

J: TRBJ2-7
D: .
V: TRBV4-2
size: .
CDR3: CASSQVGGGYEQYF
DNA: TGTGCCAGCAGCCAAGTGGGTGGGGGTTACGAGCAGTACTTC

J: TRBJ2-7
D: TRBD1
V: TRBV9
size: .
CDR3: CASSPHQGAHYEQYF
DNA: TGTGCCAGCAGCCCGCATCAGGGGGCGCATTACGAGCAGTACTTC

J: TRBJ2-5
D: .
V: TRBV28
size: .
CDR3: CASSRQGQETQYF
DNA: TGTGCCAGCAGTAGGCAGGGCCAAGAGACCCAGTACTTC

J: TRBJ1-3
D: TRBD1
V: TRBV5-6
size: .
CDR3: CASSSDRGELGNTIYF
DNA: TGTGCCAGCAGCTCCGACAGGGGAGAACTAGGAAACACCATATATTTT

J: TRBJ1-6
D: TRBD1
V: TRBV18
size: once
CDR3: CASSSSGGAGNSPLHF
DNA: TGTGCCAGCTCATCCTCAGGGGGCGCGGGGAATTCACCCCTCCACTTT

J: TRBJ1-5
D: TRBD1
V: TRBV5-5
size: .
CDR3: CASSEQGAASNQPQHF
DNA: TGTGCCAGCAGCGAACAGGGGGCAGCTAGCAATCAGCCCCAGCATTTT

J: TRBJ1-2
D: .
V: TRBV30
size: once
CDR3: CAWPGQNYGYTF
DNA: TGTGCCTGGCCAGGCCAAAACTATGGCTACACCTTC

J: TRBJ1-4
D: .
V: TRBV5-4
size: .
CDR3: CASSLGPGVEKLFF
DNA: TGTGCCAGCAGCTTGGGCCCGGGGGTTGAAAAACTGTTTTTT

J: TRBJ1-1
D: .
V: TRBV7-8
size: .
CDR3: CASSLAGKNTEAFF
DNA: TGTGCCAGCAGCTTAGCAGGAAAGAACACTGAAGCTTTCTTT

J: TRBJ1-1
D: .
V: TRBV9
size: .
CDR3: CASTPDSTRWKAFF
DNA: TGTGCCAGCACCCCAGATTCGACAAGGTGGAAAGCTTTCTTT

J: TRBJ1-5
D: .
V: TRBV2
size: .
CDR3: CASSIMDSRYSNQPQHF
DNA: TGTGCCAGCAGTATCATGGACAGCCGGTATAGCAATCAGCCCCAGCATTTT

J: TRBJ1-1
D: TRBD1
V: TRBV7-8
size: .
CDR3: CASSPDRVKTEAFF
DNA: TGTGCCAGCAGCCCAGACAGGGTGAAGACTGAAGCTTTCTTT

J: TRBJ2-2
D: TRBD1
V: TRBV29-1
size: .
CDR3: CSGGQLNTGELFF
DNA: TGCAGCGGGGGACAGTTGAACACCGGGGAGCTGTTTTTT

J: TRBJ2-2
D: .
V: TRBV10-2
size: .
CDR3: CASLYTGELFF
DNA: TGCGCCAGCCTATACACCGGGGAGCTGTTTTTT

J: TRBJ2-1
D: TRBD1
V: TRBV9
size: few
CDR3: CASSPTGTRENEQFF
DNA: TGTGCCAGCAGCCCGACAGGGACAAGGGAAAATGAGCAGTTCTTC

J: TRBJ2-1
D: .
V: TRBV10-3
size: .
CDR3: CAISGKGSNNEQFF
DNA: TGTGCCATCAGTGGGAAGGGTTCAAACAATGAGCAGTTCTTC

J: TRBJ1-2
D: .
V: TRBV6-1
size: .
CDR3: CASSEALEFGNYGYTF
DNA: TGTGCCAGCAGTGAAGCGCTGGAATTCGGAAACTATGGCTACACCTTC

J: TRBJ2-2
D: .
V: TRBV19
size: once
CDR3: CASSIHPGAVTGELFF
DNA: TGTGCCAGTAGTATACATCCAGGGGCCGTCACCGGGGAGCTGTTTTTT

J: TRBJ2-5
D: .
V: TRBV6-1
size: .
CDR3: CASSLQQETQYF
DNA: TGTGCCAGCAGTCTACAGCAAGAGACCCAGTACTTC

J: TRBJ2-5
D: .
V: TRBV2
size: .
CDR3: CAGGAGKTQYF
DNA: TGTGCCGGCGGGGCGGGAAAGACCCAGTACTTC

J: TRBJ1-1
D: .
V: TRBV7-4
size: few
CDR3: CASSLRRATEAFF
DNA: TGTGCCAGCAGCTTAAGGCGGGCCACTGAAGCTTTCTTT

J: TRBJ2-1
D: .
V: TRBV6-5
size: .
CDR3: CASSYSGNYNEQFF
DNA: TGTGCCAGCAGTTACTCCGGGAATTACAATGAGCAGTTCTTC

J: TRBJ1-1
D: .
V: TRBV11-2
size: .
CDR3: CASSPGAALEAFF
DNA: TGTGCCAGCAGCCCCGGGGCAGCACTTGAAGCTTTCTTT

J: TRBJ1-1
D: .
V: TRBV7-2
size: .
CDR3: CASSLTRDTEAFF
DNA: TGTGCCAGCAGCTTAACGAGGGACACTGAAGCTTTCTTT

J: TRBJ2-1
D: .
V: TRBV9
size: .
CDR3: CASSDSGPSYNEQFF
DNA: TGTGCCAGCAGCGATAGCGGTCCCTCCTACAATGAGCAGTTCTTC

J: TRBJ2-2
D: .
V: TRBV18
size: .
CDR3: CASLPGLINTGELFF
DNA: TGTGCCAGCTTACCGGGACTGATAAACACCGGGGAGCTGTTTTTT

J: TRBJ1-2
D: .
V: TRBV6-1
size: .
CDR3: CVASKPGRGYGYTF
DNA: TGCGTCGCAAGCAAACCCGGTCGGGGGTATGGCTACACCTTC

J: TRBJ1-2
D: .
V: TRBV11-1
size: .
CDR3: CASSLGQGNAGYTF
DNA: TGTGCCAGCAGCTTAGGTCAGGGGAACGCTGGCTACACCTTC

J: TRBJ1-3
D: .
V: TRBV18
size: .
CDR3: CASSGRGDGNTIYF
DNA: TGTGCCAGCTCAGGCAGGGGCGATGGAAACACCATATATTTT

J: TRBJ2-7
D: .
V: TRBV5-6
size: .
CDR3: CASSLLIGSTSNGYEQYF
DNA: TGTGCCAGCAGCTTGTTAATCGGCAGTACTAGCAACGGTTACGAGCAGTACTTC

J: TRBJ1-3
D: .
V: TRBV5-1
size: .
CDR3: CASSLSGDAFSGNTIYF
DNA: TGCGCCAGCAGCTTAAGCGGGGACGCCTTCTCTGGAAACACCATATATTTT

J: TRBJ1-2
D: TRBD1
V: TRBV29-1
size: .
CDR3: CSVAGQGMNGYTF
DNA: TGCAGCGTTGCCGGACAGGGCATGAATGGCTACACCTTC

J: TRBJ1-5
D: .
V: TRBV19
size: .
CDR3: CASTNQGSQPQHF
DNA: TGTGCCAGTACCAACCAGGGGAGTCAGCCCCAGCATTTT

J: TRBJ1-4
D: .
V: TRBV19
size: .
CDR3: CASSTWTAGNEKLFF
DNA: TGTGCCAGTAGTACCTGGACGGCCGGTAATGAAAAACTGTTTTTT

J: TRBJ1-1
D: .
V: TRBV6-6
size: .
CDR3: CASSYPGDTEAFF
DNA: TGTGCCAGCAGTTACCCGGGCGACACTGAAGCTTTCTTT

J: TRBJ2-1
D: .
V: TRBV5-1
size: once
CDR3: CASSLDSGSYNEQFF
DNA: TGCGCCAGCAGCTTGGATTCTGGCTCCTACAATGAGCAGTTCTTC

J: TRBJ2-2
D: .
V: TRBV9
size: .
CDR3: CASSVGGVINGELFF
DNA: TGTGCCAGCAGCGTAGGAGGGGTGATCAACGGGGAGCTGTTTTTT

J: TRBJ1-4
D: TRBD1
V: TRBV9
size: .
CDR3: CASSKTGADEKLFF
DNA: TGTGCCAGCAGCAAGACAGGGGCGGATGAAAAACTGTTTTTT

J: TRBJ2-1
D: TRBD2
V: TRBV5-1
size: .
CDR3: CASSGHSGGRQSYNEQFF
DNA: TGCGCCAGCAGCGGGCATAGCGGGGGTCGACAATCCTACAATGAGCAGTTCTTC

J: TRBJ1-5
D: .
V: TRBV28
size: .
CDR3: CASRWGVSNQPQHF
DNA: TGTGCCAGCAGGTGGGGGGTTAGCAATCAGCCCCAGCATTTT

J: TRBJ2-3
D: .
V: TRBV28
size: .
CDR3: CASSFRDTQYF
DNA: TGTGCCAGCAGTTTCAGAGATACGCAGTATTTT

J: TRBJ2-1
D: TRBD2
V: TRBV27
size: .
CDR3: CASSFYSGGLGDEQFF
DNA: TGTGCCAGCAGTTTTTATAGCGGGGGCCTTGGGGATGAGCAGTTCTTC